Following are 27 T cell receptor beta chains from one sample sequenced in a study of cytomegalovirus exposure and HLA in healthy donors. The PCR had 60 Vbeta and 13 Jbeta primers. Assay: immunoSEQ multiplex PCR; the TCRdb copy retains only in-frame clones and omits some. The table records more than 95,000 clones, 78% of them present only once. The specimen was PBMCs. These receptors were collected from a woman in her thirties or forties in good health and CMV-seronegative.

The chain is built from TRBV28 and TRBJ2-7; D is perhaps TRBD1 (5 bases). Germline lookup yields CDR1 MDHEN and CDR2 SYDVKM. CDR3 length: 11 amino acids. V was pared by 6 bases and J by 5 bases, with 8 bases between. The chain's CDR3 is CASSLGDEQYF. The DNA for the CDR3 is TGTGCCAGCAGCCTAGGGGACGAGCAGTACTTC.

The sample holds one count of this clone. V and J are TRBV7-2 and TRBJ2-2; 7 bases are a match to TRBD2. CDR3 length equals 17 residues. Germline assignment: CDR1 SGHTA and CDR2 FQGNSA. V was clipped by 5 bases and J by 5 bases; unmatched bases: 14. CDR3 sequence reads: CASSPPLAGEGTGELFF. The CDR3 DNA is TGTGCCAGCAGCCCACCGTTGGCGGGAGAGGGAACCGGGGAGCTGTTTTTT. The full variable domain, with the rest looked up from reference TRBV7-2 and TRBJ2-2, is GAGVSQSPSNKVTEKGKDVELRCDPISGHTALYWYRQSLGQGLEFLIYFQGNSAPDKSGLPSDRFSAERTGGSVSTLTIQRTQQEDSAVYLCASSPPLAGEGTGELFFGEGSRLTVL.

This clone counts as medium-sized (0.01 to 0.1%). The chain uses TRBV28 and TRBJ2-1, with 8 positions matching TRBD2. Germline CDR1 and CDR2: MDHEN and SYDVKM. This CDR3 has 12 amino acids. V shed 11 bases and J 8 bases; nucleotides not matched to a gene: 8. CDR3 region: CAGSIAGHEQFF. DNA for the CDR3: TGTGCCGGCTCGATAGCGGGACATGAGCAGTTCTTC. The whole variable domain, filled in from reference TRBV28 and TRBJ2-1, reads DVKVTQSSRYLVKRTGEKVFLECVQDMDHENMFWYRQDPGLGLRLIYFSYDVKMKEKGDIPEGYSVSREKKERFSLILESASTNQTSMYLCAGSIAGHEQFFGPGTRLTVL.

The rearrangement links TRBV19 to TRBJ1-5; D gene uncertain. Germline lookup yields CDR1 LNHDA and CDR2 SQIVND (reference sequence). This CDR3 has 15 residues. V was pared by 1 base and J by 1 base, with 8 bases between. CDR3 protein: CASSIARPSNQPQHF. CDR3 bases: TGTGCCAGTAGTATAGCCCGTCCGAGCAATCAGCCCCAGCATTTT.

The gene calls are TRBV19 and TRBJ2-1; D gene ambiguous. Germline values: CDR1 LNHDA, CDR2 SQIVND (reference sequence). CDR3 length equals 15 residues. Trimming left V 3 bases short and J 2 bases short, with 11 bases between. CDR3 DNA sequence: TGTGCCAGTAGTATCTTTTGGGCCACCTACAATGAGCAGTTCTTC. Its protein is CASSIFWATYNEQFF.

This clone has just one count. J is TRBJ2-5 and V is TRBV9, with 7 bases lining up with TRBD2. V lost 0 bases, J lost 5 bases, and 7 bases stayed unmatched. This CDR3 spans 15 amino acids. Per the germline V gene, CDR1 is SGDLS and CDR2 is YYNGEE. As DNA, the CDR3 is TGTGCCAGCAGCGTAGCAAGCGGGGAGGGCGAGACCCAGTACTTC. Residues: CASSVASGEGETQYF.

This clone was seen once. The chain links TRBV28 to TRBJ2-3, with D tentatively TRBD1 (7 bases). The CDR3 runs 15 residues. Deletions cut 5 bases from V and 1 base from J, with 13 bases between. CDR1 and CDR2 (germline): MDHEN, SYDVKM. CDR3 residues: CASSPGDRRTDTQYF. In DNA form, the CDR3 reads TGTGCCAGCAGTCCGGGGGACAGACGCACAGATACGCAGTATTTT.

The chain employs TRBV13 and TRBJ2-5; D remains ambiguous. CDR1 is PRHDT, CDR2 FYEKMQ, per germline (reference sequence). V lost 4 bases, J lost 0 bases, and 18 bases lay in between. The CDR3 loop spans 17 amino acids. The CDR3 loop reads CASSSTRVARNQETQYF. DNA for the CDR3: TGTGCCAGCAGCTCGACTCGCGTCGCACGGAACCAAGAGACCCAGTACTTC.

The rearrangement links TRBV7-2 to TRBJ1-5; unclear D gene. With 5 bases removed from V and 6 bases from J, the gap between germline ends came to 8 bases. This CDR3 is 12 amino acids long. Looked up from germline, CDR1 is SGHTA and CDR2 is FQGNSA. For the CDR3, the DNA is TGTGCCAGCAGCGCCCCGGGTCAGCCCCAGCATTTT. Its translation: CASSAPGQPQHF. The variable domain in full, completed from reference TRBV7-2 and TRBJ1-5, reads GAGVSQSPSNKVTEKGKDVELRCDPISGHTALYWYRQSLGQGLEFLIYFQGNSAPDKSGLPSDRFSAERTGGSVSTLTIQRTQQEDSAVYLCASSAPGQPQHFGDGTRLSIL.

This chain's CDR3 is CASSPEGGEETQYF. CDR3 bases: TGCGCCAGCAGCCCCGAGGGGGGGGAAGAGACCCAGTACTTC. The rearrangement links TRBV5-1 to TRBJ2-5; a weak D match, TRBD2 (7 bases). Between the trimmed V and J ends, which lost 4 bases and 3 bases, there was a span of 13 bases. The CDR3 is 14 residues long. Germline lookup yields CDR1 SGHRS and CDR2 YFSETQ.

This clone showed up just a few times. CDR3 bases: TGTGCCAGCAGCCTTAGCGGGAGCCTCAACAATGAGCAGTTCTTC. Its translation is CASSLSGSLNNEQFF. The genes are TRBV9 and TRBJ2-1, with 9 bases matching TRBD2. The germline CDR1 and CDR2 sequences are SGDLS and YYNGEE. Losses at the gene ends were 4 bases for V and 5 bases for J; bases not matched to a gene: 7. This CDR3 comprises 15 residues.

The J gene is TRBJ1-2, the V gene TRBV2; D is undetermined. The CDR3 runs to 17 residues. Trimming took 6 bases from V and 10 from J, leaving 30 bases between them. Germline V gives CDR1 SNHLY, CDR2 FYNNEI. CDR3 sequence reads: CASRKLLRLEGGWSYTF. In DNA form, the CDR3 reads TGTGCCAGCAGGAAACTATTGAGGTTAGAGGGAGGCTGGTCCTACACCTTC.

The V gene is TRBV27, the J gene TRBJ2-7; 7 nucleotides line up with TRBD1. Looked up from germline, CDR1 is MNHEY and CDR2 is SMNVEV (reference sequence). The V gene end was trimmed by 7 bases and the J gene end by 5 bases; junction bases not matched to a gene: 5. The CDR3 loop spans 12 amino acids. As DNA, the CDR3 is TGTGCCAGCAATAACAGGGGACACGAGCAGTACTTC. This translates into CASNNRGHEQYF.

This rearrangement joins TRBV27 to TRBJ1-1, with a tentative D call TRBD1 (5 bases). CDR1 MNHEY and CDR2 SMNVEV come from the germline V gene (reference sequence). Trimming pared 3 bases from V and 4 bases from J, leaving 12 bases between. This CDR3 spans 14 amino acids. The CDR3 DNA is TGTGCCAGCAGTTTCGTTCCAGGGATCACTGAAGCTTTCTTT. Translated: CASSFVPGITEAFF.

This chain joins TRBV7-8 and TRBJ2-7; D perhaps matches TRBD2 (5 bases). The V gene lost 4 bases and the J gene lost 3 bases, with 16 bases spanning the gap. Germline V gene sequence: CDR1 SGHVS, CDR2 FQNEAQ. This CDR3 has 15 amino acids. This CDR3 is CASSYRDRVNYEQYF. The CDR3 coding sequence is TGTGCCAGCAGCTATCGGGATAGAGTGAACTACGAGCAGTACTTC.

The V and J genes are TRBV30 and TRBJ1-2; D perhaps matches TRBD1 (5 bases). V lost 4 bases, J lost 2 bases, and 17 bases lay in between. CDR1 and CDR2 (germline): GTSNPN, SVGIG (reference sequence). The CDR3 has 15 residues. CDR3 sequence: CAWNRGVRGNYGYTF. In DNA, the CDR3 is TGTGCCTGGAATCGGGGGGTGAGGGGAAACTATGGCTACACCTTC.

The chain has TRBV9 and TRBJ1-2; D call uncertain. The germline gives CDR1 SGDLS, CDR2 YYNGEE. With 2 bases removed from V and 4 bases from J, the gap between germline ends came to 12 bases. There are 14 residues in the CDR3. CDR3 region: CASSVGTALYGYTF. The DNA for the CDR3 is TGTGCCAGCAGCGTCGGCACAGCTCTCTATGGCTACACCTTC. Variable domain in full (rest from reference TRBV9 and TRBJ1-2): DSGVTQTPKHLITATGQRVTLRCSPRSGDLSVYWYQQSLDQGLQFLIQYYNGEERAKGNILERFSAQQFPDLHSELNLSSLELGDSALYFCASSVGTALYGYTFGSGTRLTVV.

This clone was detected only a few times. The chain recombines TRBV4-3 with TRBJ2-2, with 11 bases that match TRBD2. Germline V gene lookup returns CDR1 LGHNA and CDR2 YSLEER. Trimming took 3 bases from V and 3 from J; bases not matched to a gene: 3. The CDR3 loop spans 16 amino acids. For the CDR3, the DNA is TGCGCCAGCAGCCAGGCTAGCGGGGGGTACACCGGGGAGCTGTTTTTT. As protein: CASSQASGGYTGELFF.

V is TRBV10-3 and J is TRBJ2-7; TRBD1 agrees at 8 bases. After removal of 9 bases from V and 2 bases from J, the junction contained 3 bases not matched to a gene. Germline lookup yields CDR1 ENHRY and CDR2 SYGVKD. This CDR3 is built from 12 residues. CDR3 in DNA: TGTGCCATAGGACAGGGAACCTACGAGCAGTACTTC. This translates into CAIGQGTYEQYF.

The V gene is TRBV29-1, the J gene TRBJ2-3; 13 bases align to TRBD2. The V gene's germline CDR1 is SQVTM and CDR2 ANQGSEA. V gave up 3 bases and J gave up 2 bases; unmatched junction bases: 2. The CDR3 loop spans 15 amino acids. The chain's CDR3 is CSVEGTSGNTDTQYF. CDR3 DNA sequence: TGCAGCGTTGAGGGGACTAGCGGGAACACAGATACGCAGTATTTT.

This clone is a singleton in its sample. The rearrangement links TRBV7-9 to TRBJ2-7, with 7 bases identical to TRBD2. The junction had 6 bases not matched to a gene; V was cut back by 1 base and J by 3 bases. Germline lookup yields CDR1 SEHNR and CDR2 FQNEAQ (reference sequence). This CDR3 is built from 15 residues. CDR3 sequence (DNA): TGTGCCAGCAGCTTAGGAGCGGGATGGGGCTACGAGCAGTACTTC. This translates into CASSLGAGWGYEQYF.

V is TRBV6-5 and J is TRBJ1-1, with 7 bases matching TRBD1. The CDR3 length is 15 residues. Trimming at V came to 5 bases and at J to 3 bases, leaving 9 bases not matched to a gene. The germline V gene has CDR1 MNHEY and CDR2 SVGAGI. The CDR3 reads CASSLSETGYTEAFF. In DNA, the CDR3 is TGTGCCAGCAGTCTTTCCGAGACAGGGTACACTGAAGCTTTCTTT.

The genes are TRBV28 and TRBJ1-4, with D tentatively TRBD1 (5 bases). Germline V CDR1 and CDR2: MDHEN, SYDVKM. Trimming pared 3 bases from V and 5 bases from J, leaving 10 bases between. The CDR3 spans 14 residues. CDR3 in amino acids: CASSFRAGNEKLFF. The CDR3 DNA sequence: TGTGCCAGCAGTTTCCGGGCAGGGAATGAAAAACTGTTTTTT. The whole variable domain, remainder taken from reference TRBV28 and TRBJ1-4, is DVKVTQSSRYLVKRTGEKVFLECVQDMDHENMFWYRQDPGLGLRLIYFSYDVKMKEKGDIPEGYSVSREKKERFSLILESASTNQTSMYLCASSFRAGNEKLFFGSGTQLSVL.

The count of this clone is one. V usage is TRBV27 and J usage is TRBJ1-1; 11 positions agree with TRBD1. J lost 5 bases, V lost 5 bases, and 7 bases had no gene match. The CDR3 spans 15 residues. Germline CDR1 and CDR2: MNHEY and SMNVEV (reference sequence). CDR3 region: CASSPGQGARTEAFF. In DNA, the CDR3 is TGTGCCAGCAGTCCCGGACAGGGGGCGCGTACTGAAGCTTTCTTT.

The chain carries TRBV7-2 and TRBJ1-5; the D gene is possibly TRBD1 (6 bases). The length of the CDR3 is 13 residues. V lost 8 bases to trimming and J lost 5 bases, with 13 bases between them. Germline V gives CDR1 SGHTA, CDR2 FQGNSA. CDR3 coding DNA: TGTGCCAGCGCCGACGAGGGGGATCAGCCCCAGCATTTT. It is translated as CASADEGDQPQHF.

V usage is TRBV6-5 and J usage is TRBJ2-1; the D gene is possibly TRBD2 (6 bases). CDR3 length: 14 residues. Germline lookup yields CDR1 MNHEY and CDR2 SVGAGI. With 10 bases removed from V and 0 bases from J, the gap between germline ends came to 13 bases. The CDR3 DNA reads as TGTGCCACCCGTGCGGGGAGCTCCTACAATGAGCAGTTCTTC. Its protein product is CATRAGSSYNEQFF.

This chain uses TRBV9 with TRBJ1-1, with TRBD1 as a possible D gene (5 bases). The CDR3 consists of 13 residues. V lost 4 bases, J lost 5 bases, and 12 bases lay in between. Germline CDR1 and CDR2: SGDLS and YYNGEE. CDR3: CASSTPGRTEAFF. The CDR3 DNA sequence: TGTGCCAGCAGCACCCCAGGGCGGACTGAAGCTTTCTTT. Complete variable domain (other parts from reference TRBV9 and TRBJ1-1): DSGVTQTPKHLITATGQRVTLRCSPRSGDLSVYWYQQSLDQGLQFLIQYYNGEERAKGNILERFSAQQFPDLHSELNLSSLELGDSALYFCASSTPGRTEAFFGQGTRLTVV.